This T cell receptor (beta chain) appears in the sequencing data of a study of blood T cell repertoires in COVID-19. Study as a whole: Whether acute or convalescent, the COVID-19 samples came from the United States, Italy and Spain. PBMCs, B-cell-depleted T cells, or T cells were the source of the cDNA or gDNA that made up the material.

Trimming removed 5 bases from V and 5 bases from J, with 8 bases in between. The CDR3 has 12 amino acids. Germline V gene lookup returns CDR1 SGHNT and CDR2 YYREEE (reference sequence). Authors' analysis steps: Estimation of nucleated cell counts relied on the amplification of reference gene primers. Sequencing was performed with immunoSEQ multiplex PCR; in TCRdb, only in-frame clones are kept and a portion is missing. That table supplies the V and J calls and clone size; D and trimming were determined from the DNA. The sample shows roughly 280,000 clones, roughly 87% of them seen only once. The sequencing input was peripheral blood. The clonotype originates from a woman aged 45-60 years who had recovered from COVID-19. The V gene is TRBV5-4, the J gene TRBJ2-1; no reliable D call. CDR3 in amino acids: CASSYNNNEQFF. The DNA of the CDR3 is TGTGCCAGCAGTTACAATAACAATGAGCAGTTCTTC.